These 12 T cell receptor beta chains share one sample of origin, sequenced in a study of shared clonotypes between healthy human individuals. Sequenced by immunoSEQ multiplex PCR; TCRdb stores in-frame clones only, minus some. The data show about 2,200,000 clones, 90% to 95% seen once. Naive-designated CD8 cells lacked CD45RO, were positively enriched for CCR7, and omitted terminally differentiated effector memory CD45RA+ cells. Material for sequencing was naive CD8+ T cells from PBMCs. The receptors originated from a young man in good health. Some clones in this sample may be carry-over from other donors' samples.

This rearrangement joins TRBV4-2 to TRBJ2-3; tentatively, D is TRBD2 (6 bases). CDR1 is LGHNA, CDR2 YNFKEQ, per germline. With 1 base removed from V and 2 bases from J, the gap between germline ends came to 13 bases. There are 16 residues in the CDR3. The CDR3 protein is CASSQGTEGYTDTQYF. CDR3 nucleotides: TGTGCCAGCAGCCAAGGGACGGAGGGTTACACAGATACGCAGTATTTT.

The gene calls are TRBV28 and TRBJ2-7; TRBD1 aligns across 9 bases. CDR1 MDHEN and CDR2 SYDVKM come from the germline V gene. V dropped 8 bases and J dropped 3; count of bases not matched to a gene: 17. This CDR3 is 17 amino acids long. In nucleotides, the CDR3 is TGTGCCAGCTCGCTACCCGGGGGTCAGGACAGGGGCTACGAGCAGTACTTC. Translated: CASSLPGGQDRGYEQYF.

There are a few counts of this clone. The chain is built from TRBV10-2 and TRBJ2-5; no reliable D call. This CDR3 comprises 10 residues. Between the trimmed V and J ends, which lost 6 bases and 2 bases, there was a span of 1 base. Germline loops: CDR1 WSHSY, CDR2 SAAADI. CDR3 loop: CASRQETQYF. For the CDR3, the DNA is TGCGCCAGCAGGCAAGAGACCCAGTACTTC.

As regards this clone: Within the sample, other DNA sequences also encode this same CDR3. The chain employs TRBV9 and TRBJ1-1; D call uncertain. The CDR3 has 12 residues. Trimming removed 5 bases at V and 4 bases at J, with 9 bases between. Germline-derived CDR1 and CDR2 are SGDLS and YYNGEE. In DNA form, the CDR3 reads TGTGCCAGCAGGGGTGATGGCACTGAAGCTTTCTTT. Its protein is CASRGDGTEAFF. The entire variable domain, with the rest obtained from reference TRBV9 and TRBJ1-1, is as follows: DSGVTQTPKHLITATGQRVTLRCSPRSGDLSVYWYQQSLDQGLQFLIQYYNGEERAKGNILERFSAQQFPDLHSELNLSSLELGDSALYFCASRGDGTEAFFGQGTRLTVV.

The gene calls are TRBV11-2 and TRBJ2-7, with 9 bases matching TRBD2. The CDR3 is made up of 15 amino acids. Trimming removed 7 bases from V and 2 bases from J; junction bases left unmatched: 9. Germline V CDR1 and CDR2: SGHAT, FQNNGV. The CDR3 DNA follows: TGTGCCAGCACCCCTAGGGGCGGGAGGGCCTACGAGCAGTACTTC. Residues: CASTPRGGRAYEQYF.

CDR3: CASSYRVEANTEAFF. CDR3 DNA: TGTGCCAGCAGCTACAGGGTTGAGGCGAACACTGAAGCTTTCTTT. This chain joins TRBV11-1 and TRBJ1-1; TRBD1 might be the D (6 bases). The CDR3 is made up of 15 amino acids. The germline CDR1 and CDR2 sequences are SGHAT and FQDESV (reference sequence). V dropped 4 bases and J dropped 1 base, with 13 bases sitting between them.

Comment on this clone: It may be a read error: a sequence one base away is much more abundant. The chain carries TRBV11-2 and TRBJ2-3, with unresolved D. The germline V gene encodes CDR1 SGHAT and CDR2 FQNNGV. The CDR3 contains 13 residues. Trimming cost V 2 bases and J 1 base, with 4 bases left between them. The chain's CDR3 is CASSLWGTDTQYF. In DNA, the CDR3 is TGTGCCAGCAGCTTATGGGGCACAGATACGCAGTATTTT.

V is TRBV6-6 and J is TRBJ2-7; no firm D call. The CDR3 is 13 residues long. Trimming took off 3 bases at V and 0 bases at J, with 6 bases between the two ends. Per the germline V gene, CDR1 is MNHNY and CDR2 is SVGAGI (reference sequence). DNA of the CDR3: TGTGCCAGCAGTTATATGACCTCCTACGAGCAGTACTTC. The encoded protein is CASSYMTSYEQYF.

This clone was observed a single time. V is TRBV19 and J is TRBJ2-1, with 7 bases lining up with TRBD2. Per the germline V gene, CDR1 is LNHDA and CDR2 is SQIVND (reference sequence). The CDR3 has 12 residues. V shed 6 bases and J 7 bases; nucleotides not matched to a gene: 3. The CDR3 spells CASSGRRNEQFF. The CDR3 DNA is TGTGCCAGTAGCGGGAGGAGGAATGAGCAGTTCTTC.

This sequence joins TRBV12-5 and TRBJ1-1; no clear D. V was clipped by 3 bases and J by 5 bases, with 7 bases between them. Germline V gene lookup returns CDR1 LGHNT and CDR2 FRNRAP. The CDR3 sequence is 12 residues long. This CDR3 reads CASGFEGTEAFF. The DNA of the CDR3 is TGTGCTAGTGGTTTTGAAGGGACTGAAGCTTTCTTT.

The chain combines TRBV7-9 with TRBJ2-7; 7 bases fit TRBD2. The germline V gene encodes CDR1 SEHNR and CDR2 FQNEAQ (reference sequence). The length of the CDR3 is 14 residues. Unmatched junction bases numbered 3, after V lost 4 bases and J lost 0 bases. The DNA of the CDR3 is TGTGCCAGCAGCTGGTGGGACTACTCCTACGAGCAGTACTTC. Its translation is CASSWWDYSYEQYF. Combining the CDR3 with reference TRBV7-9 and TRBJ2-7 gives the whole variable domain DTGVSQNPRHKITKRGQNVTFRCDPISEHNRLYWYRQTLGQGPEFLTYFQNEAQLEKSRLLSDRFSAERPKGSFSTLEIQRTEQGDSAMYLCASSWWDYSYEQYFGPGTRLTVT.

This chain connects TRBV15 to TRBJ2-3; 9 nucleotides match TRBD2. Germline lookup yields CDR1 LNHNV and CDR2 YYDKDF (reference sequence). V shed 5 bases and J 5 bases; nucleotides not matched to a gene: 8. CDR3 length: 15 residues. CDR3 nucleotide sequence: TGTGCCACCAGCTTTAGCGGGAGATTATTAGATACGCAGTATTTT. Protein: CATSFSGRLLDTQYF.